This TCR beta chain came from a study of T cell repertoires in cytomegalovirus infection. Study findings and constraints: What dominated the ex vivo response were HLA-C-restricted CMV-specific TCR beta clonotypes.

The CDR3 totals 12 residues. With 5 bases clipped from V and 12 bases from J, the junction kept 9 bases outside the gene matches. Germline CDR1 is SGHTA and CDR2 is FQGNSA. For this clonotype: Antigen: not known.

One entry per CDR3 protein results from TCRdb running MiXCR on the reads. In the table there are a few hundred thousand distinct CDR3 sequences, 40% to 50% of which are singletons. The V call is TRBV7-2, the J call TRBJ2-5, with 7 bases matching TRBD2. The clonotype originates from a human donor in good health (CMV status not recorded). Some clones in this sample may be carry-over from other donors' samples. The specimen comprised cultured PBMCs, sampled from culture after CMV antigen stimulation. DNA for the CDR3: TGTGCCAGCAGCACGCCTCCTGCGGGGGAGTACTTC. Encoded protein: CASSTPPAGEYF.